The rows below give T cell receptor beta chains drawn from one sample of a study of persistence of HIV-infected CD4 T cells. These receptors are not linked to any known antigen. Sequenced by immunoSEQ multiplex PCR; TCRdb stores in-frame clones only, minus some. The table lists some 30,000 clones, around 70% of them singletons, with more than 1.3% in the top ten. The starting material was CD4+ T cells sorted from PBMCs after approximately 19-hour stimulation, obtained from a patient who received antiretroviral therapy. Receptor source: an adult man with HIV who was CMV-seropositive. Each CDR3 is given with its conserved first and last residue. A D gene is named only where the DNA matches it firmly. Some rows have no size entry. The others give once, few or many, or a class for an expanded clone.

v_call: TRBV5-6; clone_size: once; d_call: TRBD1; j_call: TRBJ1-2; cdr3_nt: TGTGCCAGCAGCGTACCGGACAGGGTTATCAATGGCTACACCTTC; cdr3_aa: CASSVPDRVINGYTF
v_call: TRBV6-6; clone_size: -; d_call: -; j_call: TRBJ2-1; cdr3_nt: TGTGCCAGCAGTCAACAGAACAATGAGCAGTTCTTC; cdr3_aa: CASSQQNNEQFF
v_call: TRBV28; clone_size: -; d_call: -; j_call: TRBJ1-2; cdr3_nt: TGTGCCAGCAGTCCCTACGGGTCCGGACCGAGCTATGGCTACACCTTC; cdr3_aa: CASSPYGSGPSYGYTF
v_call: TRBV7-9; clone_size: -; d_call: -; j_call: TRBJ2-7; cdr3_nt: TGTGCCAGCAGCCCAGGTTTGGGGCAGAACTACGAGCAGTACTTC; cdr3_aa: CASSPGLGQNYEQYF
v_call: TRBV4-1; clone_size: -; d_call: -; j_call: TRBJ2-1; cdr3_nt: TGCGCCAGCAGCCAAGTTAAGGGGAACAATGAGCAGTTCTTC; cdr3_aa: CASSQVKGNNEQFF
v_call: TRBV7-2; clone_size: -; d_call: TRBD1; j_call: TRBJ2-1; cdr3_nt: TGTGCCAGCAGCCCACGGACAGGGGGCAGGGATGAGCAGTTCTTC; cdr3_aa: CASSPRTGGRDEQFF
v_call: TRBV5-4; clone_size: once; d_call: -; j_call: TRBJ1-5; cdr3_nt: TGTGCCAGCAGCGCCGGGACTTCTGATCAGCCCCAGCATTTT; cdr3_aa: CASSAGTSDQPQHF
v_call: TRBV20-1; clone_size: -; d_call: -; j_call: TRBJ1-1; cdr3_nt: TGCAGTGCCGTCCTTCGCACTGAAGCTTTCTTT; cdr3_aa: CSAVLRTEAFF
v_call: TRBV10-2; clone_size: -; d_call: -; j_call: TRBJ1-6; cdr3_nt: TGCGCCAGCAGTGAGACAGCATCCTCCTATAATTCACCCCTCCACTTT; cdr3_aa: CASSETASSYNSPLHF
v_call: TRBV4-2; clone_size: -; d_call: -; j_call: TRBJ1-2; cdr3_nt: TGTGCCAGCAGCCAAGGTGGAGCCTTTTCGGAGGAGTCTGGCTACACCTTC; cdr3_aa: CASSQGGAFSEESGYTF
v_call: TRBV6-4; clone_size: -; d_call: TRBD1; j_call: TRBJ2-1; cdr3_nt: TGTGCCAGCAGTCAGCAGGGGGCTCCCTACAATGAGCAGTTCTTC; cdr3_aa: CASSQQGAPYNEQFF
v_call: TRBV11-1; clone_size: -; d_call: TRBD1; j_call: TRBJ2-2; cdr3_nt: TGTGCCAGCAGCTTAGACAGGGGCGCGAACACCGGGGAGCTGTTTTTT; cdr3_aa: CASSLDRGANTGELFF
v_call: TRBV28; clone_size: few; d_call: TRBD1; j_call: TRBJ1-2; cdr3_nt: TGTGCCAGCAGATACGGGACAGGGAACTATGGCTACACCTTC; cdr3_aa: CASRYGTGNYGYTF
v_call: TRBV20-1; clone_size: -; d_call: -; j_call: TRBJ1-2; cdr3_nt: TGCAGTGCTAGTGAGGCTCGTGGCTACACCTTC; cdr3_aa: CSASEARGYTF
v_call: TRBV27; clone_size: -; d_call: -; j_call: TRBJ1-4; cdr3_nt: TGTGCCACTCGGACAAATGGAATTGGCAATGAAAAACTGTTTTTT; cdr3_aa: CATRTNGIGNEKLFF
v_call: TRBV6-5; clone_size: -; d_call: -; j_call: TRBJ1-5; cdr3_nt: TGTGCCAGCAGTTACTCAAGGGGCCGGGGGCCCCAGCATTTT; cdr3_aa: CASSYSRGRGPQHF
v_call: TRBV4-2; clone_size: few; d_call: TRBD2; j_call: TRBJ2-3; cdr3_nt: TGTGCCAGCAGCCAGTCGGGGGGGCTGATCACAGATACGCAGTATTTT; cdr3_aa: CASSQSGGLITDTQYF
v_call: TRBV6-5; clone_size: few; d_call: -; j_call: TRBJ1-1; cdr3_nt: TGTGCCAGCCTGTCTACGTACCCGAACACTGAAGCTTTCTTT; cdr3_aa: CASLSTYPNTEAFF
v_call: TRBV3-1/TRBV3-2; clone_size: few; d_call: TRBD1; j_call: TRBJ2-7; cdr3_nt: TGTGCCAGCAGCAACTTTGGACAGGCGAACGAGCAGTACTTC; cdr3_aa: CASSNFGQANEQYF
v_call: TRBV7-8; clone_size: -; d_call: TRBD1; j_call: TRBJ2-7; cdr3_nt: TGTGCCAGCAGCTTAGCATTGGGACAGGGCCGCGAGCAGTACTTC; cdr3_aa: CASSLALGQGREQYF
v_call: TRBV24-1; clone_size: once; d_call: -; j_call: TRBJ2-2; cdr3_nt: TGTGCCACCAGTGACCCATCAATGGCCCCCACCGGGGAGCTGTTTTTT; cdr3_aa: CATSDPSMAPTGELFF
v_call: TRBV20-1; clone_size: -; d_call: -; j_call: TRBJ1-3; cdr3_nt: TGCAGTGCTAGTCGGGGGGACCCCTCTGGAAACACCATATATTTT; cdr3_aa: CSASRGDPSGNTIYF
v_call: TRBV28; clone_size: few; d_call: -; j_call: TRBJ1-4; cdr3_nt: TGTGCCAGCACGGGGGGACGGGAAAAACTGTTTTTT; cdr3_aa: CASTGGREKLFF
v_call: TRBV28; clone_size: -; d_call: -; j_call: TRBJ2-3; cdr3_nt: TGTGCCAGCAGTTTAGGTGGAGGGACAACAGATACGCAGTATTTT; cdr3_aa: CASSLGGGTTDTQYF
v_call: TRBV6-6; clone_size: -; d_call: -; j_call: TRBJ1-1; cdr3_nt: TGTGCCAGCAGTTACGTCTCCAGTGGAGGGAACACTGAAGCTTTCTTT; cdr3_aa: CASSYVSSGGNTEAFF
v_call: TRBV4-1; clone_size: -; d_call: TRBD1; j_call: TRBJ2-2; cdr3_nt: TGCGCCAGCAGCCTAGGACAGGGAGGAACCGGGGAGCTGTTTTTT; cdr3_aa: CASSLGQGGTGELFF
v_call: TRBV19; clone_size: -; d_call: TRBD1; j_call: TRBJ1-5; cdr3_nt: TGTGCCAGTAGGATGGACAGGGAAAATCAGCCCCAGCATTTT; cdr3_aa: CASRMDRENQPQHF
v_call: TRBV3-1/TRBV3-2; clone_size: few; d_call: TRBD1; j_call: TRBJ1-1; cdr3_nt: TGTGCCAGCAGTCATATACAGGGGGGCACTGAAGCTTTCTTT; cdr3_aa: CASSHIQGGTEAFF
v_call: TRBV7-6; clone_size: -; d_call: TRBD1; j_call: TRBJ2-4; cdr3_nt: TGTGCCAGCAGCGAGGGACAGCAAAACATTCAGTACTTC; cdr3_aa: CASSEGQQNIQYF
v_call: TRBV28; clone_size: -; d_call: -; j_call: TRBJ2-1; cdr3_nt: TGTGCCAGCAGTCCAGGGACACATAACAATGAGCAGTTCTTC; cdr3_aa: CASSPGTHNNEQFF
v_call: TRBV19; clone_size: -; d_call: -; j_call: TRBJ1-1; cdr3_nt: TGTGCCAGTAGTCCCGGGACACCTCCTTTTAGCGCTGAAGCTTTCTTT; cdr3_aa: CASSPGTPPFSAEAFF
v_call: TRBV14; clone_size: -; d_call: -; j_call: TRBJ1-3; cdr3_nt: TGTGCCAGCAGCCAAGTGGGAATCGGGTTGGGTTCTGGAAACACCATATATTTT; cdr3_aa: CASSQVGIGLGSGNTIYF
v_call: TRBV7-2; clone_size: -; d_call: TRBD1; j_call: TRBJ1-3; cdr3_nt: TGTGCCAGCAGCCCCGGGACAGGTGGAAACACCATATATTTT; cdr3_aa: CASSPGTGGNTIYF
v_call: TRBV6-5; clone_size: -; d_call: -; j_call: TRBJ1-1; cdr3_nt: TGTGCCAGCAGTCACGGGGCTGGTTACACTGAAGCTTTCTTT; cdr3_aa: CASSHGAGYTEAFF
v_call: TRBV4-1; clone_size: -; d_call: TRBD2; j_call: TRBJ2-7; cdr3_nt: TGCGCCAGCAGCCACGGGGCCCCCGGGACTAGCGGGATACCTACGCTGGGAGAGCAGTACTTC; cdr3_aa: CASSHGAPGTSGIPTLGEQYF
v_call: TRBV6-5; clone_size: few; d_call: -; j_call: TRBJ1-1; cdr3_nt: TGTGCCAGCAGTTACGACCAGGGCTCCGGGACTGAAGCTTTCTTT; cdr3_aa: CASSYDQGSGTEAFF
v_call: TRBV6-5; clone_size: -; d_call: -; j_call: TRBJ1-2; cdr3_nt: TGTGCCAGCAGTTACTCCGGGACTGTCTATGGCTACACCTTC; cdr3_aa: CASSYSGTVYGYTF
v_call: TRBV5-1; clone_size: -; d_call: -; j_call: TRBJ1-5; cdr3_nt: TGCGCCAGCAGCTTAGACGGTAGCAATCAGCCCCAGCATTTT; cdr3_aa: CASSLDGSNQPQHF